Presented here are 23 T cell receptor beta chains from one specimen sequenced in a study of blood T cells in healthy people across ages. For the second PCR, which ran for roughly 7 to 11 cycles, a sample-barcoded 5' primer and a J-beta primer mix were used. From the 5' RACE reads, TCRdb called clonotypes with MiXCR, one entry per CDR3 protein. This table holds about a million distinct CDR3 sequences, just over 50% found once. The sequencing input was blood. The receptors were gathered from a woman aged 60-70 years in good health.

V and J are TRBV2 and TRBJ2-5; 9 bases line up with TRBD1. The J call may not be correct, given that the DNA end is closer to TRBJ2-7. Per the germline V gene, CDR1 is SNHLY and CDR2 is FYNNEI. The CDR3 sequence is 14 residues long. DNA for the CDR3: TGTGCCAGCACCTCGGGACAGGGAATCTACGAGCAGTACTTC. It yields the protein CASTSGQGIYEQYF.

The chain combines TRBV5-4 with TRBJ1-4, with D possibly matching TRBD1 (5 bases). The V gene lost 3 bases and the J gene lost 5 bases, with 11 bases spanning the gap. The CDR3 consists of 14 residues. Germline CDR1 is SGHNT and CDR2 is YYREEE (reference sequence). CDR3 sequence reads: CASSSRAGNEKLFF. For the CDR3, the DNA is TGTGCCAGCAGCTCCCGAGCAGGGAATGAAAAACTGTTTTTT. Complete variable domain (other parts from reference TRBV5-4 and TRBJ1-4): ETGVTQSPTHLIKTRGQQVTLRCSSQSGHNTVSWYQQALGQGPQFIFQYYREEENGRGNFPPRFSGLQFPNYSSELNVNALELDDSALYLCASSSRAGNEKLFFGSGTQLSVL.

The chain carries TRBV5-6 and TRBJ2-1, with D uncertain. V was pared by 0 bases and J by 9 bases, with 16 bases between. CDR1 and CDR2 from the germline V gene are SGHDT and YYEEEE. This CDR3 comprises 15 residues. The CDR3 reads CASSLGHWTHGEQFF. Here the CDR3 DNA reads TGTGCCAGCAGCTTGGGACACTGGACCCACGGTGAGCAGTTCTTC.

This clonotype was seen a handful of times. The DNA of the CDR3 is TGTGCCAGCAGTTCCCCTCCCGGGCGGACCACAGATACGCAGTATTTT. Its protein is CASSSPPGRTTDTQYF. The gene calls are TRBV7-2 and TRBJ2-3; D remains unclear. This CDR3 spans 16 amino acids. Trimming cost V 6 bases and J 2 bases, with 18 bases left between them. The V gene's germline CDR1 is SGHTA and CDR2 FQGNSA.

In this sample, this clonotype turned up a few times. CDR3 nucleotide sequence: TGTGCCAGCAGCCAACGATGGCTAGTACACATTCAGTACTTC. Its protein is CASSQRWLVHIQYF. The chain is built from TRBV28 and TRBJ2-4; no clear D gene. There are 14 residues in the CDR3. CDR1 is MDHEN and CDR2 is SYDVKM in the germline V gene. The ends were cut back, 6 bases at V and 8 bases at J, with 17 bases in the middle.

The rearrangement joins TRBV20-1 to TRBJ2-1; TRBD2 might be the D (6 bases). Trimming took off 7 bases at V and 4 bases at J, with 17 bases between the two ends. This CDR3 spans 14 amino acids. Germline V gene lookup returns CDR1 DFQATT and CDR2 SNEGSKA (reference sequence). CDR3 sequence (DNA): TGCAGTGGGGCGGGGCGCGCAGGGTACAATGAGCAGTTCTTC. It is translated as CSGAGRAGYNEQFF.

The chain carries TRBV5-1 and TRBJ2-7, with 9 bases lining up with TRBD1. There are 15 residues in the CDR3. Per the germline V gene, CDR1 is SGHRS and CDR2 is YFSETQ. The V segment lost 3 bases and the J segment 7 bases; nucleotides outside the gene matches: 11. The CDR3 is CASSSKTGGLGEQYF. CDR3 bases: TGCGCCAGCAGCTCGAAAACAGGGGGCTTAGGGGAGCAGTACTTC. Full variable domain (outside the CDR3, taken from reference TRBV5-1 and TRBJ2-7): KAGVTQTPRYLIKTRGQQVTLSCSPISGHRSVSWYQQTPGQGLQFLFEYFSETQRNKGNFPGRFSGRQFSNSRSEMNVSTLELGDSALYLCASSSKTGGLGEQYFGPGTRLTVT.

V gene TRBV6-5 combines with J gene TRBJ1-1; the D is unclear. Trimming removed 2 bases at V and 1 base at J, with 8 bases between. The germline V gene encodes CDR1 MNHEY and CDR2 SVGAGI. The CDR3 covers 14 residues. CDR3 in DNA: TGTGCCAGCAGTTACCACAGAACGAACACTGAAGCTTTCTTT. It yields the protein CASSYHRTNTEAFF.

This clonotype was detected a few times. The chain joins TRBV6-1 to TRBJ2-3; D is possibly TRBD2 (6 bases). From germline, CDR1 is MNHNS and CDR2 SASEGT. Deletions cut 10 bases from V and 4 bases from J, with 18 bases between. This CDR3 is built from 14 residues. The CDR3 sequence: CATRLVLYADTQYF. CDR3 in DNA: TGTGCCACCCGACTAGTTCTTTATGCAGATACGCAGTATTTT.

About this clonotype: Relative to the germline gene, one junction end is altered; a read error may explain this. This chain joins TRBV24-1 and TRBJ2-7; D is uncertain. Germline V gene sequence: CDR1 KGHDR, CDR2 SFDVKD. This CDR3 has 12 amino acids. CDR3 in DNA: TGTACCACCGGTACTGAGAGTTCCGAGCAGTACTTC. It specifies CTTGTESSEQYF.

Points on this clonotype: An end of the junction does not agree with germline; a read error may underlie this. The rearrangement joins TRBV30 to TRBJ1-1; D is unresolved. CDR3 length: 11 amino acids. Germline assignment: CDR1 GTSNPN and CDR2 SVGIG (reference sequence). In DNA, the CDR3 is TGTGCCTCGAGTGTAACCTTTGAAGCTTTCTTT. This codes for CASSVTFEAFF. Supplemented by reference TRBV30 and TRBJ1-1, the full variable domain reads SQTIHQWPATLVQPVGSPLSLECTVEGTSNPNLYWYRQAAGRGLQLLFYSVGIGQISSEVPQNLSASRPQDRQFILSSKKLLLSDSGFYLCASSVTFEAFFGQGTRLTVV.

V usage is TRBV28 and J usage is TRBJ1-1, with D hard to call. The CDR3 is 14 residues long. V gave up 3 bases and J gave up 2 bases, with 10 bases separating them. Germline CDR1 MDHEN, CDR2 SYDVKM. CDR3 region: CASSLMGTNTEAFF. DNA of the CDR3: TGTGCCAGCAGTTTGATGGGAACTAACACTGAAGCTTTCTTT.

This clonotype was observed a single time. The chain carries TRBV29-1 and TRBJ2-2; TRBD2 matches 8 bases. This CDR3 is built from 15 residues. The germline V gene encodes CDR1 SQVTM and CDR2 ANQGSEA. Losses at the gene ends were 6 bases for V and 6 bases for J; bases not matched to a gene: 12. DNA for the CDR3: TGCAGCGTACTTACCGGGACTAGTTTTCCCGGGGAGCTGTTTTTT. Protein product: CSVLTGTSFPGELFF.

The chain links TRBV4-3 to TRBJ2-1; 9 bases are shared with TRBD2. The CDR3 is 15 residues long. Trimming at V came to 3 bases and at J to 8 bases, leaving 8 bases not matched to a gene. The germline V gene has CDR1 LGHNA and CDR2 YSLEER. The CDR3 region is CASSQRGLAIHEQFF. The CDR3 region has the DNA TGCGCCAGCAGCCAGCGGGGACTAGCAATCCATGAGCAGTTCTTC.

This clonotype was picked up a small number of times. J is TRBJ2-6 and V is TRBV29-1; TRBD1 matches 10 bases. CDR1 SQVTM and CDR2 ANQGSEA come from the germline V gene. There are 15 residues in the CDR3. The trim removed 6 bases at V and 4 bases at J, leaving 6 bases unmatched. The CDR3 sequence: CSVGTGVTGANVLTF. The CDR3 coding sequence is TGCAGCGTCGGGACAGGGGTAACCGGGGCCAACGTCCTGACTTTC.

The chain uses TRBV12-3 or TRBV12-4 and TRBJ2-5; unclear D gene. Near its end, the DNA agrees better with TRBJ2-1, so the J call may be wrong. The CDR3 contains 12 residues. The CDR3: CASSPTLEEQFF. CDR3 coding DNA: TGTGCCAGCAGTCCTACCCTGGAGGAGCAGTTCTTC.

V gene TRBV6-2 or TRBV6-3 combines with J gene TRBJ2-3; D possibly uses TRBD1 or TRBD2 (5 bases each). V was shortened by 4 bases and J by 2 bases, with 10 bases between the two germline ends. Germline values: CDR1 MNHEY, CDR2 SVGEGT. CDR3 size: 14 residues. CDR3 coding DNA: TGTGCCAGCAGTTGGGGACCGTCCACAGATACGCAGTATTTT. Its protein is CASSWGPSTDTQYF.

J is TRBJ2-3 and V is TRBV28; D is undetermined. The CDR3 totals 11 residues. The germline V gene has CDR1 MDHEN and CDR2 SYDVKM. Trimming stripped 7 bases from V and 9 bases from J, with 11 bases between. The CDR3 coding sequence is TGTGCCAGCACCAGCATTGGCACGCAGTATTTT. As protein: CASTSIGTQYF.

This clonotype was recorded at least ten times. In DNA form, the CDR3 reads TGTGCCAGCGGACCCACAGGGGACCCCTACGAGCAGTACTTC. Protein: CASGPTGDPYEQYF. The chain employs TRBV4-2 and TRBJ2-7, with TRBD1 matching 7 bases. The CDR3 totals 14 residues. V shed 8 bases, J shed 2 bases, and the junction held 9 bases outside the gene matches. Germline V gene lookup returns CDR1 LGHNA and CDR2 YNFKEQ.

This clonotype was counted at least ten times. J is TRBJ2-7 and V is TRBV11-2; 8 nucleotides align to TRBD2. Germline V lookup: CDR1 SGHAT, CDR2 FQNNGV. Losses at the gene ends were 5 bases for V and 2 bases for J; bases not matched to a gene: 5. The CDR3 loop spans 14 amino acids. The chain's CDR3 is CASSTSGTTYEQYF. The CDR3 DNA reads TGTGCCAGCAGCACTAGCGGAACAACCTACGAGCAGTACTTC.

This chain joins TRBV6-8 and TRBJ2-7; 9 nucleotides line up with TRBD1. Per germline, CDR1 MNHGY and CDR2 SAAAGT. This CDR3 comprises 15 residues. J gave up 3 bases and V 5 bases, and 8 bases lay outside the gene matches. The CDR3 is CASSEYRGQLYEQYF. In DNA, the CDR3 is TGTGCCAGCAGTGAATACAGGGGGCAACTCTACGAGCAGTACTTC.

This clonotype was detected only a few times. V and J are TRBV29-1 and TRBJ2-5; D tentatively reads TRBD1 or TRBD2 (6 bases each). The CDR3 consists of 13 residues. Germline CDR1 and CDR2: SQVTM and ANQGSEA. Trimming shortened V by 3 bases and J by 2 bases, and 10 bases separated the two germline ends. The CDR3 bases are TGCAGCGTTGACGGAGGGGGTCAAGAGACCCAGTACTTC. It encodes CSVDGGGQETQYF.

The gene calls are TRBV29-1 and TRBJ1-1, with TRBD1 as a possible D gene (5 bases). CDR1 and CDR2 (germline): SQVTM, ANQGSEA. Trimming shortened V by 4 bases and J by 7 bases, and 10 bases separated the two germline ends. This CDR3 has 11 amino acids. The CDR3 loop is CSVGDGFEAFF. The CDR3 nucleotides are TGCAGCGTTGGGGACGGATTTGAAGCTTTCTTT.